One sample yielded the 28 T cell receptor beta chains listed below, sequenced in a study of vaccination and CD4 T cells after COVID-19. Time point defined: late sampling 161 to 241 days after vaccination in three convalescent patients. Treatment denoted: approximately nine-day PBMC culture with coronavirus spike peptide pools or control peptides (ViraFEST assay). Cultured CD4+ T-cell DNA underwent Oncomine TCR Beta short-read sequencing. TCRdb used MiXCR to reprocess the PCR reads, holding one entry per CDR3 protein. The sample has approximately 24,000 distinct CDR3 sequences; roughly 40% are singletons. Their antigens remain unidentified. The source was CD4+ T cells from blood, cultured in vitro, collected about 7 months after SARS-CoV-2 vaccination. These receptors all come from a human donor who had recovered from COVID-19.

The chain combines TRBV20-1 with TRBJ2-7, with 11 bases aligning to TRBD2. The germline V gene encodes CDR1 DFQATT and CDR2 SNEGSKA (reference sequence). J gave up 4 bases and V 1 base, and 3 bases lay outside the gene matches. The CDR3 runs 14 residues. The CDR3 protein is CSARGLAGNYEQYF. The CDR3 DNA reads TGCAGTGCTAGAGGACTAGCGGGAAATTACGAGCAGTACTTC.

This clonotype was counted a few times. The J gene is TRBJ2-7, the V gene TRBV15; D uncertain. V dropped 0 bases and J dropped 2 bases, with 11 bases sitting between them. Germline V gene data show CDR1 as LNHNV and CDR2 as YYDKDF (reference sequence). This CDR3 is built from 15 residues. The CDR3 coding sequence is TGTGCCACCAGCAGAGATCCCCTCAGGCCCTACGAGCAGTACTTC. Translating gives CATSRDPLRPYEQYF.

The chain has TRBV7-9 and TRBJ2-7, with D perhaps TRBD2 (6 bases). Per the germline V gene, CDR1 is SEHNR and CDR2 is FQNEAQ (reference sequence). Trimming took off 1 base at V and 4 bases at J, with 17 bases between the two ends. The CDR3 covers 16 residues. The CDR3 sequence is CASSLVMEGASYEQYF. In DNA, the CDR3 is TGTGCCAGCAGCTTAGTTATGGAGGGAGCGAGTTACGAGCAGTACTTC.

The chain carries TRBV7-8 and TRBJ2-5, with D perhaps TRBD1 or TRBD2 (6 bases each). The CDR3 runs 15 residues. Germline CDR1 reads SGHVS; CDR2 reads FQNEAQ. The germline V and J ends were trimmed by 3 bases and 5 bases, with 16 bases remaining between them. Here the CDR3 reads CASSFTSGDSETQYF. For the CDR3, the DNA is TGTGCCAGCAGCTTCACATCAGGGGACTCGGAGACCCAGTACTTC.

The chain has TRBV7-9 and TRBJ2-1; 7 positions agree with TRBD2. Per germline, CDR1 SEHNR and CDR2 FQNEAQ (reference sequence). V shed 4 bases and J 12 bases; nucleotides not matched to a gene: 12. CDR3 length equals 14 residues. CDR3 nucleotide sequence: TGTGCCAGCAGCTCACGGGTAGCGGGTGGTTGGCAGTTCTTC. It yields the protein CASSSRVAGGWQFF. Full variable domain (outside the CDR3, taken from reference TRBV7-9 and TRBJ2-1): DTGVSQNPRHKITKRGQNVTFRCDPISEHNRLYWYRQTLGQGPEFLTYFQNEAQLEKSRLLSDRFSAERPKGSFSTLEIQRTEQGDSAMYLCASSSRVAGGWQFFGPGTRLTVL.

The chain carries TRBV29-1 and TRBJ2-1; D is undetermined. Per germline, CDR1 SQVTM and CDR2 ANQGSEA. CDR3 size: 12 residues. Deletions cut 6 bases from V and 7 bases from J, with 13 bases between. CDR3 sequence: CSVQYSVNEQFF. The DNA of the CDR3 is TGCAGCGTCCAATATAGTGTTAATGAGCAGTTCTTC.

The rearrangement links TRBV28 to TRBJ2-7, with 12 positions matching TRBD2. After removal of 8 bases from V and 3 bases from J, the junction contained 5 bases not matched to a gene. The CDR3 has 14 amino acids. Germline CDR1 reads MDHEN; CDR2 reads SYDVKM. CDR3 nucleotides: TGTGCCAGCCTGACTAGCGGGGGCAACTACGAGCAGTACTTC. It is translated as CASLTSGGNYEQYF. The full variable domain, its missing parts supplied by reference TRBV28 and TRBJ2-7, is DVKVTQSSRYLVKRTGEKVFLECVQDMDHENMFWYRQDPGLGLRLIYFSYDVKMKEKGDIPEGYSVSREKKERFSLILESASTNQTSMYLCASLTSGGNYEQYFGPGTRLTVT.

The chain combines TRBV7-2 with TRBJ2-3; 10 bases agree with TRBD2. CDR1 and CDR2 from the germline V gene are SGHTA and FQGNSA. The V gene end was trimmed by 1 base and the J gene end by 4 bases; junction bases not matched to a gene: 5. The CDR3 extends over 16 amino acids. CDR3 DNA: TGTGCCAGCAGCTTAGTAGCGGGAGGCTCCCCAGATACGCAGTATTTT. As protein: CASSLVAGGSPDTQYF.

The chain couples TRBV20-1 to TRBJ2-1; weak D call: TRBD2 (6 bases). Germline V gene data show CDR1 as DFQATT and CDR2 as SNEGSKA (reference sequence). The CDR3 is 17 amino acids. Trimming left V 3 bases short and J 0 bases short, with 18 bases between. CDR3 sequence: CSASGGLLARSYNEQFF. In DNA form, the CDR3 reads TGCAGTGCTAGCGGGGGACTTCTAGCGCGCTCCTACAATGAGCAGTTCTTC.

The CDR3: CASSTGSLSHTF. The CDR3 DNA is TGTGCCAGCAGTACAGGGTCCCTTTCCCACACCTTC. The gene calls are TRBV28 and TRBJ1-2; possible D gene TRBD1, 6 bases. In germline, CDR1 is MDHEN, CDR2 SYDVKM. Trimming took 5 bases from V and 12 from J, leaving 16 bases between them. The CDR3 covers 12 residues.

The sample holds a few counts of this clonotype. The CDR3 coding sequence is TGCAGTGCTAGAGATCGAACAGGATATTCACCCCTCCACTTT. It encodes CSARDRTGYSPLHF. J is TRBJ1-6 and V is TRBV20-1, with D perhaps matching TRBD1 (5 bases). The CDR3 contains 14 residues. V lost 0 bases, J lost 8 bases, and 11 bases lay in between. The germline V gene has CDR1 DFQATT and CDR2 SNEGSKA (reference sequence).

This clonotype showed up just a few times. The chain joins TRBV6-5 to TRBJ2-5; D call uncertain. The CDR3 is 16 residues long. Trimming stripped 0 bases from V and 5 bases from J, with 16 bases between. Looked up from germline, CDR1 is MNHEY and CDR2 is SVGAGI. CDR3 sequence (DNA): TGTGCCAGCAGTTACTCGATAATCCAGGCCTGGGAGACCCAGTACTTC. It yields the protein CASSYSIIQAWETQYF.

The DNA of the CDR3 is TGTGCCAGCAGTTACTCGTGGAGGGGGACCCAGTACTTC. Translating it yields CASSYSWRGTQYF. The chain is built from TRBV6-5 and TRBJ2-5; tentatively, D is TRBD2 (6 bases). V dropped 0 bases and J dropped 7 bases, with 9 bases sitting between them. The CDR3 sequence is 13 residues long. CDR1 is MNHEY, CDR2 SVGAGI, per germline.

The chain couples TRBV4-2 to TRBJ2-1, with unresolved D. With 6 bases removed from V and 9 bases from J, the gap between germline ends came to 15 bases. Germline values: CDR1 LGHNA, CDR2 YNFKEQ. The CDR3 consists of 13 residues. The CDR3 sequence: CASSPGDPTEQFF. CDR3 coding DNA: TGTGCCAGCAGTCCGGGTGACCCTACTGAGCAGTTCTTC.

The chain couples TRBV6-1 to TRBJ2-7, with D tentatively TRBD1 (5 bases). The CDR3 covers 15 residues. V was shortened by 0 bases and J by 3 bases, with 12 bases between the two germline ends. Per the germline V gene, CDR1 is MNHNS and CDR2 is SASEGT. In DNA, the CDR3 is TGTGCCAGCAGTGAAGCGGGGCAGACGCTCTACGAGCAGTACTTC. Translation: CASSEAGQTLYEQYF.

DNA for the CDR3: TGCAGTGCTTCGGGACTAGCGGGACCAGGAACAGATACGCAGTATTTT. Protein product: CSASGLAGPGTDTQYF. The chain joins TRBV20-1 to TRBJ2-3; 13 positions match TRBD2. The V gene's germline CDR1 is DFQATT and CDR2 SNEGSKA (reference sequence). The CDR3 has 16 amino acids. With 5 bases clipped from V and 3 bases from J, the junction kept 8 bases outside the gene matches.

This clonotype showed up just a few times. This chain links TRBV20-1 with TRBJ2-3; possible D gene TRBD2, 5 bases. V was shortened by 6 bases and J by 4 bases, with 17 bases between the two germline ends. The CDR3 contains 14 residues. Germline V gene data show CDR1 as DFQATT and CDR2 as SNEGSKA (reference sequence). CDR3 amino acids: CSARAPSNADTQYF. The CDR3 DNA is TGCAGTGCGAGGGCCCCCTCAAACGCAGATACGCAGTATTTT.

This clonotype was detected only a few times. The CDR3 reads CSASHLTAGLYNEQFF. DNA of the CDR3: TGCAGTGCTAGTCATCTGACAGCGGGATTATACAATGAGCAGTTCTTC. The chain couples TRBV20-1 to TRBJ2-1, with 7 bases aligning to TRBD2. The V gene end was trimmed by 3 bases and the J gene end by 4 bases; junction bases not matched to a gene: 12. This CDR3 is built from 16 residues. Germline CDR1 and CDR2: DFQATT and SNEGSKA (reference sequence).

The rearrangement joins TRBV28 to TRBJ2-2, with TRBD2 matching 9 bases. This CDR3 has 17 amino acids. J was trimmed by 4 bases and V by 5 bases; bases with no gene match: 11. Germline CDR1 reads MDHEN; CDR2 reads SYDVKM. CDR3 residues: CASSTPAWREGTGELFF. CDR3 DNA: TGTGCCAGCAGTACCCCAGCTTGGCGGGAGGGCACCGGGGAGCTGTTTTTT.

This chain joins TRBV4-1 and TRBJ1-1; no firm D call. The CDR3 sequence is 15 residues long. The V gene lost 4 bases and the J gene lost 1 base, with 13 bases spanning the gap. Germline V gene data show CDR1 as MGHRA and CDR2 as YSYEKL. The CDR3 nucleotides read TGCGCCAGCAGCCCAAGCTGGGCCACGAACACTGAAGCTTTCTTT. It codes for CASSPSWATNTEAFF.

The V gene is TRBV7-3, the J gene TRBJ2-3, with TRBD2 identical over 12 bases. CDR3 length: 17 residues. V lost 0 bases, J lost 0 bases, and 1 base stayed unmatched. Germline V CDR1 and CDR2: SGHTA, FQGTGA. The CDR3 DNA follows: TGTGCCAGCAGCTTAACGGGGACTAGCGGGAGCACAGATACGCAGTATTTT. Translating gives CASSLTGTSGSTDTQYF.

This clonotype was observed a handful of times. The chain links TRBV15 to TRBJ2-2, with unresolved D. Trimming stripped 4 bases from V and 0 bases from J, with 3 bases between. This CDR3 has 13 amino acids. Germline V CDR1 and CDR2: LNHNV, YYDKDF (reference sequence). DNA for the CDR3: TGTGCCACCAGCAACGCGAACACCGGGGAGCTGTTTTTT. The encoded protein is CATSNANTGELFF.

The chain is built from TRBV6-1 and TRBJ1-5; 8 bases align to TRBD1. CDR3 length: 16 residues. After removal of 6 bases from V and 5 bases from J, the junction contained 12 bases not matched to a gene. CDR1 is MNHNS and CDR2 is SASEGT in the germline V gene. CDR3 nucleotide sequence: TGTGCCAGCAGCAGAGGAGGACAGGGTTTATATCAGCCCCAGCATTTT. It encodes CASSRGGQGLYQPQHF.

This sequence joins TRBV27 and TRBJ1-5; perhaps TRBD1 as D (5 bases). Deletions cut 3 bases from V and 7 bases from J, with 13 bases between. Germline V gene lookup returns CDR1 MNHEY and CDR2 SMNVEV (reference sequence). The CDR3 spans 14 residues. CDR3 in DNA: TGTGCCAGCAGTTTTACGGGGGGGGGGCAGCCCCAGCATTTT. Protein sequence: CASSFTGGGQPQHF.

This clonotype was observed a handful of times. V gene TRBV10-3 combines with J gene TRBJ1-2; D is undetermined. The germline V gene has CDR1 ENHRY and CDR2 SYGVKD. The CDR3 length is 13 residues. The V and J ends lost 7 bases and 2 bases respectively, with 11 bases between them. The CDR3 spells CAITDEGNYGYTF. Written as DNA, the CDR3 is TGTGCCATCACGGACGAAGGGAACTATGGCTACACCTTC.

The gene calls are TRBV5-4 and TRBJ2-5; D uncertain. V shed 3 bases and J shed 3 bases, with 15 bases lying between them. This CDR3 has 15 amino acids. Per germline, CDR1 SGHNT and CDR2 YYREEE (reference sequence). The CDR3 DNA reads TGTGCCAGCAGCTCCCAGAGCACAATGAAAGAGACCCAGTACTTC. Translation: CASSSQSTMKETQYF. Combining the CDR3 with reference TRBV5-4 and TRBJ2-5 gives the whole variable domain ETGVTQSPTHLIKTRGQQVTLRCSSQSGHNTVSWYQQALGQGPQFIFQYYREEENGRGNFPPRFSGLQFPNYSSELNVNALELDDSALYLCASSSQSTMKETQYFGPGTRLLVL.

J is TRBJ2-7 and V is TRBV6-1, with D hard to call. Trimming removed 2 bases from V and 3 bases from J, with 5 bases in between. Germline assignment: CDR1 MNHNS and CDR2 SASEGT. The CDR3 contains 12 residues. The CDR3 region is CASSEINYEQYF. The CDR3 nucleotides read TGTGCCAGCAGTGAAATTAACTACGAGCAGTACTTC.

V gene TRBV20-1 combines with J gene TRBJ2-5, with 7 bases that match TRBD1. Germline V gene sequence: CDR1 DFQATT, CDR2 SNEGSKA (reference sequence). V was clipped by 2 bases and J by 7 bases; unmatched bases: 7. The length of the CDR3 is 13 residues. The CDR3 region is CSARPGQAGTQYF. Written as DNA, the CDR3 is TGCAGTGCTAGACCTGGACAGGCCGGGACCCAGTACTTC.